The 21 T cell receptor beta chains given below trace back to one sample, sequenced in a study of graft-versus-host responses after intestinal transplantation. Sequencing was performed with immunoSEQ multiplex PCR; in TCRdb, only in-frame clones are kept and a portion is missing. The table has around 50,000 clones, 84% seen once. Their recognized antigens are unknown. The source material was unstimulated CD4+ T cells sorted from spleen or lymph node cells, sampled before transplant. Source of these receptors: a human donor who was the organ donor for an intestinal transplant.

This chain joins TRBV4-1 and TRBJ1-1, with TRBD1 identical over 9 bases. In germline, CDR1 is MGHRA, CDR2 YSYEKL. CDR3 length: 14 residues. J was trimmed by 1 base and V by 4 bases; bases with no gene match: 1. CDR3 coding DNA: TGCGCCAGCAGCCGGGGACAGGGGAACACTGAAGCTTTCTTT. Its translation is CASSRGQGNTEAFF.

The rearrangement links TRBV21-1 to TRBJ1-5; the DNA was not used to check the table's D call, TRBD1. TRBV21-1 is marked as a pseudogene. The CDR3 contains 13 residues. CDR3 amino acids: CASSKGQGQPQHF. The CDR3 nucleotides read TGTGCCAGCAGCAAAGGACAGGGTCAGCCCCAGCATTTT.

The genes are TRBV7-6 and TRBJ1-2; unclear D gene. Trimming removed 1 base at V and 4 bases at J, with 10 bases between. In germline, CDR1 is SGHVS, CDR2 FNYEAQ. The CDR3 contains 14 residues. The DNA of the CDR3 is TGTGCCAGCAGCTTAGGGCCACTTGGCTATGGCTACACCTTC. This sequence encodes CASSLGPLGYGYTF.

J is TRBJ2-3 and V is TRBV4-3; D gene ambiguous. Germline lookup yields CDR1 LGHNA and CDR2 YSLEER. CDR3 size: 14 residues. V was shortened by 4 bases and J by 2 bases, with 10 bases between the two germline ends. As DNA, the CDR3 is TGCGCCAGCAGCCGCCAGGCCGACACAGATACGCAGTATTTT. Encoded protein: CASSRQADTDTQYF.

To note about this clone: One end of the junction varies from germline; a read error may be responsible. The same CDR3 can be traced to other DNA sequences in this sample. CDR3 sequence reads: CAWSGGLLLNNSPLHF. CDR3 coding DNA: TGCGCCTGGAGCGGTGGGCTCCTTCTCAATAATTCACCCCTCCACTTT. The chain joins TRBV30 to TRBJ1-6; no clear D gene. Germline V CDR1 and CDR2: GTSNPN, SVGIG (reference sequence). CDR3 length: 16 residues. Full variable domain (outside the CDR3, taken from reference TRBV30 and TRBJ1-6): SQTIHQWPATLVQPVGSPLSLECTVEGTSNPNLYWYRQAAGRGLQLLFYSVGIGQISSEVPQNLSASRPQDRQFILSSKKLLLSDSGFYLCAWSGGLLLNNSPLHFGNGTRLTVT.

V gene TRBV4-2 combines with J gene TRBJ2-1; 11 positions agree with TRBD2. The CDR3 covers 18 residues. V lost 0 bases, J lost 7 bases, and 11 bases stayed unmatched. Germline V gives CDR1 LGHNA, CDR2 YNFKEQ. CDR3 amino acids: CASSQELLRTSGHNEQFF. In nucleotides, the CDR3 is TGTGCCAGCAGCCAAGAGCTATTACGGACTAGCGGGCATAATGAGCAGTTCTTC.

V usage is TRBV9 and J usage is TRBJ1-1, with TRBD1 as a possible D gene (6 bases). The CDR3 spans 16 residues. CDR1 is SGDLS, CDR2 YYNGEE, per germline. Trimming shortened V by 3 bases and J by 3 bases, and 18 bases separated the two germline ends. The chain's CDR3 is CASSAPDRLVDTEAFF. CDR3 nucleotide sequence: TGTGCCAGCAGCGCCCCGGACAGATTAGTGGACACTGAAGCTTTCTTT.

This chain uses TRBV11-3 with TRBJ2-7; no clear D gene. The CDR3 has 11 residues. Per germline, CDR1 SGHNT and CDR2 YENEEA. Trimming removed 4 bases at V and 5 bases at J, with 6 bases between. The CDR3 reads CASSWVDEQYF. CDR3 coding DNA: TGTGCCAGCAGCTGGGTTGACGAGCAGTACTTC.

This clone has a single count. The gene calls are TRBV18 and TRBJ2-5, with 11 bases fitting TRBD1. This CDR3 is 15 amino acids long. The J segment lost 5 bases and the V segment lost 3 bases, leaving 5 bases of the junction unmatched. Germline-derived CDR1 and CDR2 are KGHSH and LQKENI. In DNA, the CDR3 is TGTGCCAGCTCACCCGGGACAGGGGGGAAGGAGACCCAGTACTTC. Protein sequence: CASSPGTGGKETQYF.

The CDR3 nucleotides read TGTGCCAGCAGTGAATTGGGACAACGGGGTCAGCCCCAGCATTTT. Translation: CASSELGQRGQPQHF. J is TRBJ1-5 and V is TRBV6-1, with D possibly TRBD1 on 6 matching bases. CDR1 is MNHNS and CDR2 is SASEGT in the germline V gene. V lost 2 bases to trimming and J lost 6 bases, with 14 bases between them. The CDR3 totals 15 residues.

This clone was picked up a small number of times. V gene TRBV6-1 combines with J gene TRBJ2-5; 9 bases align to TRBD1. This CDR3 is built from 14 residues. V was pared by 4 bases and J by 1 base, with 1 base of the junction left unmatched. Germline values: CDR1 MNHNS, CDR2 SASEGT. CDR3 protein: CASSAGQGQETQYF. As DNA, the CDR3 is TGTGCCAGCAGTGCGGGACAGGGCCAAGAGACCCAGTACTTC.

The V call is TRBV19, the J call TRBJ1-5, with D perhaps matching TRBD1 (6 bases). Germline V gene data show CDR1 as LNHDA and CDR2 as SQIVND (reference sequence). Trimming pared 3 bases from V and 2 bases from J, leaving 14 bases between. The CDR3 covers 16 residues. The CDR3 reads CASSIWVGGGNQPQHF. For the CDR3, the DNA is TGTGCCAGTAGTATTTGGGTAGGGGGAGGCAATCAGCCCCAGCATTTT.

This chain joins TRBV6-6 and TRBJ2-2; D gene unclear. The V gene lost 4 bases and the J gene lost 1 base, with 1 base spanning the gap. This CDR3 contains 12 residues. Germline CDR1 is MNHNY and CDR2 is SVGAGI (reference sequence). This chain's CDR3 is CASSLNTGELFF. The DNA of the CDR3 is TGTGCCAGCAGTTTGAACACCGGGGAGCTGTTTTTT.

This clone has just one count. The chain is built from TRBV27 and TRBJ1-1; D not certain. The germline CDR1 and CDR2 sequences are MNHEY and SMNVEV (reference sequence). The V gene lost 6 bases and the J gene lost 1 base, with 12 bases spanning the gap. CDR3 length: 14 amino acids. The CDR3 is CASRALTANTEAFF. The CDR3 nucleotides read TGTGCCAGCAGGGCCCTTACAGCGAACACTGAAGCTTTCTTT.

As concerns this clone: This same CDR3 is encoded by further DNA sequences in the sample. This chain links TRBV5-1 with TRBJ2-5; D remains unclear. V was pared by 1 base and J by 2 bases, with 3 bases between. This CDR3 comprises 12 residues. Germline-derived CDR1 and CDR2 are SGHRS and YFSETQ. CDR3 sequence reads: CASSLIQETQYF. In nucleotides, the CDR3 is TGCGCCAGCAGCTTGATTCAAGAGACCCAGTACTTC.

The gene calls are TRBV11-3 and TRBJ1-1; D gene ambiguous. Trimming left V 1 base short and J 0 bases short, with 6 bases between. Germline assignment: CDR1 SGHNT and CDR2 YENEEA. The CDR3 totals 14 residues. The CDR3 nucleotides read TGTGCCAGCAGCTTAGGCCCGTTGAACACTGAAGCTTTCTTT. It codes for CASSLGPLNTEAFF.

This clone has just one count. The CDR3 DNA reads as TGTGCCAGCAATCCGCGTGGCAGGCCAACCTACGAGCAGTACTTC. This encodes CASNPRGRPTYEQYF. The rearrangement links TRBV6-6 to TRBJ2-7; D gene uncertain. Trimming pared 7 bases from V and 2 bases from J, leaving 18 bases between. CDR3 length equals 15 residues. Per germline, CDR1 MNHNY and CDR2 SVGAGI (reference sequence).

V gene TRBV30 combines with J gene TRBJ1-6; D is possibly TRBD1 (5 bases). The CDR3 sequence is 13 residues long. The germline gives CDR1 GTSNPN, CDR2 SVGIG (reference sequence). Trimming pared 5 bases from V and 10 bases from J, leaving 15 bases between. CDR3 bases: TGTGCCTGGGGGGACGGGAGCCGGTCACCCCTCCACTTT. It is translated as CAWGDGSRSPLHF.

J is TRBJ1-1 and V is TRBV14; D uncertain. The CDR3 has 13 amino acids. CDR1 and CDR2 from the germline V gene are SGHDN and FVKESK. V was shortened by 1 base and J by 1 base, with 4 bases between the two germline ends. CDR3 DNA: TGTGCCAGCAGCCAAGGGCCGAACACTGAAGCTTTCTTT. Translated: CASSQGPNTEAFF.

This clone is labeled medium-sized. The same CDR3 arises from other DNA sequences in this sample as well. The CDR3 here is CSVEGLGTGDYGYTF. DNA for the CDR3: TGCAGCGTTGAAGGGCTGGGGACAGGGGACTATGGCTACACCTTC. The V gene is TRBV29-1, the J gene TRBJ1-2; TRBD1 matches 10 bases. V gave up 1 base and J gave up 3 bases; unmatched junction bases: 5. The length of the CDR3 is 15 residues. CDR1 SQVTM and CDR2 ANQGSEA come from the germline V gene.

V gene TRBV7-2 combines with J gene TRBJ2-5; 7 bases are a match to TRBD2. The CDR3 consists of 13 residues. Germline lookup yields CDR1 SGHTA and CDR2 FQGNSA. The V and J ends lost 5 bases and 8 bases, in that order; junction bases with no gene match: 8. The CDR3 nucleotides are TGTGCCAGCAGCGAGCGGGACTACCTAACCCAGTACTTC. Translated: CASSERDYLTQYF.